One and the same sample provided the 2 T cell receptor beta chains below, sequenced in a study of blood T cell repertoires in COVID-19. Sequencing used immunoSEQ multiplex PCR; TCRdb keeps in-frame clones, though not all of them. This sample has fewer than 200,000 clones, with around four fifths found just once. Sequencing input: peripheral blood. These receptors were collected from a woman between 65 and 79 years old with COVID-19, enrolled during active disease.

The rearrangement joins TRBV7-2 to TRBJ2-2, with 9 bases lining up with TRBD2. The V gene end was trimmed by 2 bases and the J gene end by 4 bases; junction bases not matched to a gene: 2. This CDR3 is 15 amino acids long. Germline V lookup: CDR1 SGHTA, CDR2 FQGNSA. In DNA, the CDR3 is TGTGCCAGCAGCTTACTAGCGGGGACCACCGGGGAGCTGTTTTTT. Its protein is CASSLLAGTTGELFF. The entire variable domain, with the rest obtained from reference TRBV7-2 and TRBJ2-2, is as follows: GAGVSQSPSNKVTEKGKDVELRCDPISGHTALYWYRQSLGQGLEFLIYFQGNSAPDKSGLPSDRFSAERTGGSVSTLTIQRTQQEDSAVYLCASSLLAGTTGELFFGEGSRLTVL.

The chain combines TRBV3-1 (or the pseudogene TRBV3-2) with TRBJ1-5; a possible D gene is TRBD1 (5 bases). Germline CDR1 LGHDT, CDR2 YNNKEL (reference sequence). Trimming cost V 2 bases and J 7 bases, with 21 bases left between them. The CDR3 has 17 residues. CDR3 sequence (DNA): TGTGCCAGCAGCCAAACCCGATACGGGGGGAGAGGGCAGCCCCAGCATTTT. As protein: CASSQTRYGGRGQPQHF.